These 29 T cell receptor beta chains were all obtained from the same sample, sequenced in a study of blood T cells in healthy people across ages. It was with a sample-barcoded 5' primer and a J-beta primer mix that a second PCR of roughly 6 to 11 cycles was run. TCRdb independently ran MiXCR on the 5' RACE reads; one entry per CDR3 protein. Counted here are 650,000 to 1,000,000 distinct CDR3 sequences, under 40% occurring once; the ten biggest clones make up roughly 13%. Input material: blood. The source is a man aged 18-30 years in good health.

The chain links TRBV7-9 to TRBJ2-1; 8 bases line up with TRBD2. The closer fit of TRBJ2-7 to the DNA end suggests the J call may be wrong. This CDR3 spans 13 amino acids. Germline CDR1 reads SEHNR; CDR2 reads FQNEAQ (reference sequence). The CDR3 DNA sequence: TGTGCCAGCAGCTCCGGGGGGGACAATGAGCAGTACTTC. Encoded protein: CASSSGGDNEQYF.

Here the CDR3 reads CASSPDRGQSYEQYF. The CDR3 DNA reads as TGTGCCAGCTCGCCGGACAGGGGGCAATCCTACGAGCAGTACTTC. The chain joins TRBV18 to TRBJ2-7, with TRBD1 matching 11 bases. Germline-derived CDR1 and CDR2 are KGHSH and LQKENI. After removal of 6 bases from V and 1 base from J, the junction contained 5 bases not matched to a gene. The CDR3 is 15 residues long.

J is TRBJ2-3 and V is TRBV28, with D possibly being TRBD2 (6 bases). Germline CDR1 and CDR2: MDHEN and SYDVKM. This CDR3 spans 17 amino acids. The germline V and J ends were trimmed by 4 bases and 5 bases, with 22 bases remaining between them. CDR3 DNA sequence: TGTGCCAGCAGTTCCGAGGGTAGCGGTATCCGTGGAGATACGCAGTATTTT. This gives the protein CASSSEGSGIRGDTQYF.

This sequence joins TRBV12-3 or TRBV12-4 and TRBJ1-1; TRBD1 agrees at 8 bases. The ends lost 6 bases at V and 7 bases at J; junction bases unmatched: 10. This CDR3 has 14 amino acids. The CDR3 DNA sequence: TGTGCCAGCAGAGCAACAGGGGGGTGGGGTGAAGCTTTCTTT. It codes for CASRATGGWGEAFF.

The V call is TRBV27, the J call TRBJ2-7, with TRBD2 as a possible D gene (6 bases). CDR1 and CDR2 (germline): MNHEY, SMNVEV (reference sequence). There are 13 residues in the CDR3. The ends were cut back, 2 bases at V and 9 bases at J, with 14 bases in the middle. The CDR3 region has the DNA TGTGCCAGCAGTTTACGGGGGACGGGCGCGCAGTACTTC. This translates into CASSLRGTGAQYF.

As regards this clonotype: One end of the junction does not line up with germline, which may come from a read error. The rearrangement links TRBV7-7 to TRBJ2-5, with D hard to call. CDR1 SSHAT and CDR2 FNYEAQ come from the germline V gene (reference sequence). The CDR3 runs to 15 residues. The DNA for the CDR3 is TGTGCTAGCAGCTTGGCGGCGGACGATCGTGAGACCCAGTACTTC. This translates into CASSLAADDRETQYF.

This chain links TRBV6-1 with TRBJ1-2; TRBD1 matches at 7 bases. CDR1 and CDR2 (germline): MNHNS, SASEGT. The CDR3 length is 17 residues. Trimming removed 5 bases from V and 0 bases from J; junction bases left unmatched: 12. The CDR3 here is CASSTRDRVNTNYGYTF. The CDR3 DNA sequence: TGTGCCAGCAGTACCCGGGACAGAGTCAACACTAACTATGGCTACACCTTC.

This clonotype was picked up a small number of times. The chain is built from TRBV5-1 and TRBJ2-7; D ambiguous. The CDR3 is 12 amino acids. Looked up from germline, CDR1 is SGHRS and CDR2 is YFSETQ. Trimming removed 6 bases from V and 3 bases from J, with 10 bases in between. The CDR3 sequence: CASTDLYYEQYF. DNA for the CDR3: TGCGCCAGCACGGACCTGTACTACGAGCAGTACTTC.

V and J are TRBV6-4 and TRBJ2-3, with D perhaps assigned TRBD1 or TRBD2 (5 bases each). The CDR3 extends over 16 amino acids. Germline V lookup: CDR1 MRHNA, CDR2 SNTAGT. V lost 5 bases, J lost 3 bases, and 18 bases lay in between. CDR3 protein: CASSYEGPGLTDTQYF. Written as DNA, the CDR3 is TGTGCCAGCAGTTATGAGGGGCCAGGTCTGACAGATACGCAGTATTTT.

The rearrangement uses TRBV20-1 and TRBJ2-3, with D unresolved. The CDR3 totals 10 residues. Germline lookup yields CDR1 DFQATT and CDR2 SNEGSKA (reference sequence). V lost 6 bases, J lost 14 bases, and 15 bases lay in between. The CDR3 sequence is CSARRVYAYF. The CDR3 nucleotides read TGCAGTGCACGACGGGTATACGCGTATTTT.

There are many counts of this clonotype. The chain carries TRBV14 and TRBJ2-4, with D perhaps assigned TRBD1 or TRBD2 (5 bases each). The CDR3 loop spans 12 amino acids. Germline V gene data show CDR1 as SGHDN and CDR2 as FVKESK. V lost 4 bases and J 9 bases, leaving 10 bases between the germline ends. CDR3 loop: CASSLGAAIQYF. The CDR3, as DNA: TGTGCCAGCAGCCTCGGGGCCGCCATTCAGTACTTC.

In this sample, this clonotype turned up many times. This rearrangement joins TRBV6-2 or TRBV6-3 to TRBJ1-2, with D possibly matching TRBD1 (5 bases). The CDR3 has 13 amino acids. V was cut by 7 bases and J by 4 bases, with 13 bases left in between. Germline CDR1 and CDR2: MNHEY and SVGEGT. The CDR3 is CASTTGGSYGYTF. The CDR3, as DNA: TGTGCCAGCACTACGGGGGGGAGCTATGGCTACACCTTC.

Ten or more counts support this clonotype. This chain uses TRBV6-1 with TRBJ2-7; 10 nucleotides agree with TRBD1. CDR3 size: 15 residues. Looked up from germline, CDR1 is MNHNS and CDR2 is SASEGT. J lost 5 bases, V lost 4 bases, and 8 bases had no gene match. CDR3 sequence (DNA): TGTGCCAGCAGTGCCCGGGACAGGGGATTCCACGAGCAGTACTTC. Translation: CASSARDRGFHEQYF.

This clonotype was counted only a few times. This chain links TRBV9 with TRBJ1-5; D may be TRBD1 (5 bases). Trimming removed 4 bases from V and 3 bases from J, with 11 bases in between. Looked up from germline, CDR1 is SGDLS and CDR2 is YYNGEE. The CDR3 runs to 14 residues. Written as DNA, the CDR3 is TGTGCCAGCAGCCCCGGGACCGTCAATCAGCCCCAGCATTTT. Its protein product is CASSPGTVNQPQHF.

This clonotype was counted a few times. The V and J genes are TRBV5-1 and TRBJ1-1; D is uncertain. CDR3 size: 11 residues. The germline V gene has CDR1 SGHRS and CDR2 YFSETQ. The V end lost 3 bases, the J end lost 7 bases, and 7 bases lay between the germline ends. CDR3 DNA: TGCGCCAGCAGCTACGGTCTTGAAGCTTTCTTT. As protein: CASSYGLEAFF. Full variable domain (remainder filled in from reference TRBV5-1 and TRBJ1-1): KAGVTQTPRYLIKTRGQQVTLSCSPISGHRSVSWYQQTPGQGLQFLFEYFSETQRNKGNFPGRFSGRQFSNSRSEMNVSTLELGDSALYLCASSYGLEAFFGQGTRLTVV.

The rearrangement uses TRBV9 and TRBJ1-1; 10 bases are a match to TRBD1. With 3 bases clipped from V and 5 bases from J, the junction kept 4 bases outside the gene matches. The CDR3 length is 14 residues. The germline gives CDR1 SGDLS, CDR2 YYNGEE. For the CDR3, the DNA is TGTGCCAGCAGCGCAGACAGGGGGCAAACTGAAGCTTTCTTT. It specifies CASSADRGQTEAFF.

This clonotype was found a few times. J is TRBJ2-7 and V is TRBV7-2; TRBD1 aligns across 8 bases. This CDR3 comprises 15 residues. CDR1 is SGHTA, CDR2 FQGNSA, per germline. J gave up 7 bases and V 3 bases, and 11 bases lay outside the gene matches. CDR3 bases: TGTGCCAGCAGCTTTGACAGGGGAACCTACAATGAGCAGTACTTC. Its protein is CASSFDRGTYNEQYF.

Remarks on this clonotype: The junction departs from the called germline gene at one end, perhaps through a read error. The V and J genes are TRBV20-1 and TRBJ2-1, with D perhaps being TRBD1 or TRBD2 (5 bases each). Germline CDR1 is DFQATT and CDR2 is SNEGSKA (reference sequence). The CDR3 spans 13 residues. CDR3 sequence: CSAREGRVNGQFF. The CDR3 DNA sequence: TGCAGTGCTAGAGAGGGGCGGGTCAATGGGCAGTTCTTC.

V and J are TRBV6-1 and TRBJ1-5; 9 bases line up with TRBD1. The junction had 5 bases not matched to a gene; V was cut back by 5 bases and J by 0 bases. The CDR3 loop spans 16 amino acids. The V gene's germline CDR1 is MNHNS and CDR2 SASEGT. CDR3 DNA sequence: TGTGCCAGCAGTCCCCGGGACAGGGTTAGCAATCAGCCCCAGCATTTT. Encoded protein: CASSPRDRVSNQPQHF.

This clonotype was counted once. One end of the junction varies from germline; a read error may be responsible. The genes are TRBV12-3 or TRBV12-4 and TRBJ2-3; D gene unclear. The CDR3 loop spans 11 amino acids. The CDR3 reads CANSLADTQYF. CDR3 coding DNA: TGTGCCAACAGTTTAGCAGATACGCAGTATTTT.

This clonotype was counted a few times. This sequence joins TRBV20-1 and TRBJ1-5, with D maybe TRBD1 (6 bases). The V gene lost 0 bases and the J gene lost 4 bases, with 13 bases spanning the gap. The CDR3 loop spans 15 amino acids. CDR1 is DFQATT and CDR2 is SNEGSKA in the germline V gene (reference sequence). The CDR3 region is CSARDPRQGNQPQHF. In DNA, the CDR3 is TGCAGTGCTAGAGATCCGAGGCAGGGGAATCAGCCCCAGCATTTT.

Many counts were recorded for this clonotype. V is TRBV6-2 or TRBV6-3 and J is TRBJ2-1; a weak D match, TRBD2 (5 bases). The CDR3 totals 15 residues. Germline CDR1 MNHEY, CDR2 SVGEGT. V was cut by 6 bases and J by 4 bases, with 16 bases left in between. CDR3 nucleotides: TGTGCCAGCAGCCCCGGGGAGTTTGAGTACAATGAGCAGTTCTTC. Protein: CASSPGEFEYNEQFF.

About this clonotype: The germline gene is not matched at one end of the junction; a read error may be the cause. This chain connects TRBV20-1 to TRBJ2-3; no clear D gene. Germline V gene data show CDR1 as DFQATT and CDR2 as SNEGSKA (reference sequence). The length of the CDR3 is 15 residues. The CDR3: CSARDEHSFTDAQYF. CDR3 bases: TGCAGTGCTAGAGATGAGCATTCGTTCACAGATGCGCAGTATTTT.

The chain combines TRBV6-6 with TRBJ2-2; D unresolved. The CDR3 has 14 residues. Germline CDR1 MNHNY, CDR2 SVGAGI (reference sequence). Between the trimmed V and J ends, which lost 6 bases and 4 bases, there was a span of 12 bases. The CDR3 DNA is TGTGCCAGCAGCCCGCCCCTGGGCACCGGGGAGCTGTTTTTT. Its protein is CASSPPLGTGELFF.

Notes on this clonotype: At one boundary the junction diverges from the germline segment, which might be a read error. The gene calls are TRBV4-3 and TRBJ2-1, with unresolved D. This CDR3 comprises 15 residues. Germline CDR1 is LGHNA and CDR2 is YSLEER. This CDR3 is CASGQGWNSYNEQFF. The CDR3, as DNA: TGCGCCAGCGGCCAAGGCTGGAACTCCTACAATGAGCAGTTCTTC.

On this clonotype itself: This may arise from a read error, as a much more abundant clone is one base away. The chain uses TRBV15 and TRBJ2-5; D ambiguous. The CDR3 totals 14 residues. V lost 1 base and J 11 bases, leaving 17 bases between the germline ends. Germline V CDR1 and CDR2: LNHNV, YYDKDF (reference sequence). The CDR3 bases are TGTGCCACCAGCAGAGTCTCACGGTCTAATGAGCAGTACTTC. Translated, it gives CATSRVSRSNEQYF. The whole variable domain, filled in from reference TRBV15 and TRBJ2-5, reads DAMVIQNPRYQVTQFGKPVTLSCSQTLNHNVMYWYQQKSSQAPKLLFHYYDKDFNNEADTPDNFQSRRPNTSFCFLDIRSPGLGDTAMYLCATSRVSRSNEQYFGPGTRLLVL.

This rearrangement joins TRBV4-1 to TRBJ1-5; TRBD1 is a possible D gene (6 bases). Trimming took 4 bases from V and 0 from J, leaving 10 bases between them. Germline lookup yields CDR1 MGHRA and CDR2 YSYEKL. The CDR3 spans 15 residues. CDR3 protein: CASSPTGASNQPQHF. DNA for the CDR3: TGCGCCAGCAGCCCTACGGGGGCTAGCAATCAGCCCCAGCATTTT.

This clonotype showed up just a few times. The V gene is TRBV28, the J gene TRBJ1-5; D is undetermined. This CDR3 region has 15 residues. Germline CDR1 MDHEN, CDR2 SYDVKM. V was trimmed by 3 bases and J by 0 bases, leaving 9 bases between them. For the CDR3, the DNA is TGTGCCAGCAGTTTCACCGGGCCTAGCAATCAGCCCCAGCATTTT. The encoded protein is CASSFTGPSNQPQHF. The full variable domain, completed using reference TRBV28 and TRBJ1-5, is DVKVTQSSRYLVKRTGEKVFLECVQDMDHENMFWYRQDPGLGLRLIYFSYDVKMKEKGDIPEGYSVSREKKERFSLILESASTNQTSMYLCASSFTGPSNQPQHFGDGTRLSIL.

The V call is TRBV4-2, the J call TRBJ1-1; 7 bases map to TRBD1. This CDR3 is 13 amino acids long. From germline, CDR1 is LGHNA and CDR2 YNFKEQ. With 7 bases clipped from V and 7 bases from J, the junction kept 9 bases outside the gene matches. Here the CDR3 reads CASTRQGSGEAFF. CDR3 nucleotides: TGTGCCAGCACCCGACAGGGATCTGGTGAAGCTTTCTTT.